The T cell receptor beta chain under discussion was sequenced for a study of graft-versus-host responses after intestinal transplantation listed by TCRdb under 2021. For the study in its entirety: The transplants that recipients got were multivisceral, liver-intestinal, or isolated intestinal. A peak of at least 4% donor T cells among recipient peripheral blood mononuclear cells was the definition used for donor T cell macrochimerism. Alloreactive clones were identified by sequencing pre-transplant mixed lymphocyte reaction products and comparing these products with unstimulated pre-transplant donor and recipient T cells. Graft-versus-host and host-versus-graft alloreactive T cell clones were tracked in the graft, circulation and bone marrow after intestinal transplantation using bulk TCR-beta CDR3 sequencing. Rather than going through the commercial service, samples from a few later patients were sequenced in-house on an Illumina MiSeq and processed with MiXCR. Of the approximately 25 intestinal transplant recipients enrolled in the cohort, one of whom was a retransplant, a few patients without pretransplant specimens were excluded. Anti-thymocyte globulin induction was given to all recipients, followed by maintenance tacrolimus and steroids for approximately three years.

CDR1 SGHNT and CDR2 YYREEE were looked up in the germline V gene (reference sequence). Deletion took 4 bases off V and 7 bases off J, with a span of 14 bases between the germline ends. Including the terminal cysteine and phenylalanine, the CDR3 comprises 13 residues. Only the CDR3 part of the read is kept: 39 bases, read in frame from the first base. To note about this clone: What antigen it recognizes has not been identified. No qualities accompany the bases; no much larger clone lies one base away.

Results the study describes overall, beyond this receptor: Patients with donor T cell macrochimerism had high GvH to HvG T cell clonal ratios in their allografts. GvH clones turned up in recipient bone marrow, with some appearing earlier in ileal mucosa or blood, a pattern consistent with an intestinal mucosal origin. Early after transplant, peak levels of circulating GvH clones were found to be associated with declines in HvG clones. The conclusions were limited by the relatively low number and heterogeneity of the intestinal transplant patients.

Receptor amplification or capture employed the immunoSEQ multiplex PCR assay. For most patients, genomic DNA was isolated with the Qiagen DNeasy Blood and Tissue Kit and sent frozen to Adaptive Biotechnologies for TCR sequencing. For most patients, genomic DNA was subjected to high-throughput TCR-beta CDR3 sequencing by Adaptive Biotechnologies. In the paper's pipeline: Adaptive's ImmunoSEQ software supplied the TCR sequencing data for approximately 18 patients, while MiXCR and VDJtools were used to process a few other patients. To correct CD4 versus CD8 sorting errors, any sequence found in both subsets at a frequency ratio below 5:1 was removed. CDR3 nucleotide sequences shared by donor and recipient were removed because the origin of these sequences could not be assigned. To count as alloreactive, a clone needed at least 2-fold expansion over unstimulated cells and a minimum CFSE-low frequency of 0.002% (template counts) or 0.001% (read counts). Clones were considered mappable if detected in sequenced pre-transplant spleen, lymph node, or MLR CFSE-low populations of the donor or recipient. Cumulative frequency of alloreactive clones was calculated as a percentage of all sequences weighted by copy number. In TCRdb, the immuneACCESS table is reduced to in-frame sequences with V and J assigned. These tables do not hold every clone; where another copy was compared, an unresolved V gene accounts for under half, and the others remain unexplained. Clone size and the V and J calls come from that table; the DNA yielded D and trimming. The sample table shows about 110,000 clones, and around 90% are seen once. The ten largest clones represent roughly 0.24% of the sample.

This sample's time point label indicates: cells obtained before transplantation from donor or recipient. CD3+CD4+ and CD3+CD8+ populations were FACS-sorted from unstimulated pre-transplant donor and recipient cells taken from spleen or lymph nodes. The origin of this receptor is a human donor who was the organ donor for an intestinal transplant. The specimen comprised unstimulated CD4+ T cells sorted from spleen or lymph node cells, sampled before transplant. Rearrangement joined TRBV5-4 to TRBJ1-2, with TRBD1 perhaps the D gene, on 6 matching bases. Read as DNA, the sequence is TGTGCCAGCAGCGTCCCGGGGGCGGGTGGCTACACCTTC. This sequence encodes CASSVPGAGGYTF. The full variable domain, with segments outside the CDR3 supplied by the reference TRBV5-4 and TRBJ1-2 proteins, appears as ETGVTQSPTHLIKTRGQQVTLRCSSQSGHNTVSWYQQALGQGPQFIFQYYREEENGRGNFPPRFSGLQFPNYSSELNVNALELDDSALYLCASSVPGAGGYTFGSGTRLTVV.